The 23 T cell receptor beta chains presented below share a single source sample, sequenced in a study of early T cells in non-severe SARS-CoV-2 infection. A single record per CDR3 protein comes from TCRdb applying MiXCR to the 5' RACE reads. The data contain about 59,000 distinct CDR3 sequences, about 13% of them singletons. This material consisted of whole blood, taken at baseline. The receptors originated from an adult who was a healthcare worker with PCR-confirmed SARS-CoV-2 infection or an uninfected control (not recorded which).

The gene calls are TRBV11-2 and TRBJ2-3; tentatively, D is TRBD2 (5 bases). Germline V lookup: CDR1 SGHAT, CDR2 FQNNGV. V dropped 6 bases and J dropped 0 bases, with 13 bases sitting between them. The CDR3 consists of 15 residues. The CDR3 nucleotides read TGTGCCAGCAGGGACTTCTCGGCTAGCACAGATACGCAGTATTTT. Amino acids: CASRDFSASTDTQYF.

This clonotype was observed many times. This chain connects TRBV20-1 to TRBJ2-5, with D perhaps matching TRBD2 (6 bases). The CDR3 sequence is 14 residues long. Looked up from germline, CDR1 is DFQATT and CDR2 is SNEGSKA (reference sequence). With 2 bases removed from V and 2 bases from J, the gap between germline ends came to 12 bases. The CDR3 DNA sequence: TGCAGTGCTAGATTTTATCGGGAGCAAGAGACCCAGTACTTC. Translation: CSARFYREQETQYF.

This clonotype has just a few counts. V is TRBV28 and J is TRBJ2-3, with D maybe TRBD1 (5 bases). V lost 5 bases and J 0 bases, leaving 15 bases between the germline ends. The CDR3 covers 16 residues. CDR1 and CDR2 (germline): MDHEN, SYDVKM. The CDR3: CASSPPGRASTDTQYF. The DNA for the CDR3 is TGTGCCAGCAGTCCTCCCGGCAGGGCTAGCACAGATACGCAGTATTTT. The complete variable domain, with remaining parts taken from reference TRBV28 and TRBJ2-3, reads DVKVTQSSRYLVKRTGEKVFLECVQDMDHENMFWYRQDPGLGLRLIYFSYDVKMKEKGDIPEGYSVSREKKERFSLILESASTNQTSMYLCASSPPGRASTDTQYFGPGTRLTVL.

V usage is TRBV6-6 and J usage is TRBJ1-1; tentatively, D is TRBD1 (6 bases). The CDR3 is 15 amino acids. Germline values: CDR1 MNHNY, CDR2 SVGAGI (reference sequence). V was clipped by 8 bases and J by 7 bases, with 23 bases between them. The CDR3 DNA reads TGTGCCAGCGCGAGGGAAACAGGGTTATTTAGTGAAGCTTTCTTT. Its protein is CASARETGLFSEAFF.

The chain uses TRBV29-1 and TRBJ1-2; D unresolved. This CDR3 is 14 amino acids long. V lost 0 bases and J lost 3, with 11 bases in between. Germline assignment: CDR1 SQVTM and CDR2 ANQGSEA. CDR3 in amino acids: CSVEDVDTYYGYTF. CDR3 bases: TGCAGCGTTGAAGATGTCGACACCTACTATGGCTACACCTTC.

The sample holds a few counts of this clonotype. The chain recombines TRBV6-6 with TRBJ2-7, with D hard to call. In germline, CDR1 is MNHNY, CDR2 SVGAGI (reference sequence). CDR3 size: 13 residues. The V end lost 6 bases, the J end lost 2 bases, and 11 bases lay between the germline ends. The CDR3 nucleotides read TGTGCCAGCAGGGTAGATCGGGCCTACGAGCAGTACTTC. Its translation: CASRVDRAYEQYF.

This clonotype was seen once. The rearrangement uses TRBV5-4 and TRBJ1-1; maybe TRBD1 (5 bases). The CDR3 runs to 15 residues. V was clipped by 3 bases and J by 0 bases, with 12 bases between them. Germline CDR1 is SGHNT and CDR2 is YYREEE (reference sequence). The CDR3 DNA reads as TGTGCCAGCAGCTCCCCGGGACTTTTGAACACTGAAGCTTTCTTT. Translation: CASSSPGLLNTEAFF.

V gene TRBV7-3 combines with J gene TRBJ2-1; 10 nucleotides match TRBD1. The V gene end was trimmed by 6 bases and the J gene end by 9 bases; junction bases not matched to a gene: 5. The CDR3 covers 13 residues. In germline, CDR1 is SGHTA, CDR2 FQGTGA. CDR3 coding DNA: TGTGCCAGCAGTCGACAGGGGGCGGTTGAGCAGTTCTTC. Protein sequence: CASSRQGAVEQFF.

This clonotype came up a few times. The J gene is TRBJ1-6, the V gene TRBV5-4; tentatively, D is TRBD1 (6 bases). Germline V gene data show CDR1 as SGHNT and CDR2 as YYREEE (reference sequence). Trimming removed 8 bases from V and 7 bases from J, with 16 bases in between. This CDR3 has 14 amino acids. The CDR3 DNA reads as TGTGCCAGTTGGGTAGGGGGTGGGAATTCACCCCTCCACTTT. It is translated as CASWVGGGNSPLHF.

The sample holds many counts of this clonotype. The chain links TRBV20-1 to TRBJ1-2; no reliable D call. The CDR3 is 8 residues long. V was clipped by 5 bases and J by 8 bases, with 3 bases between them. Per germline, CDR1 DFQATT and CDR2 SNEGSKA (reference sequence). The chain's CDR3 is CSAGGYTF. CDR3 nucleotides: TGCAGTGCTGGAGGCTACACCTTC.

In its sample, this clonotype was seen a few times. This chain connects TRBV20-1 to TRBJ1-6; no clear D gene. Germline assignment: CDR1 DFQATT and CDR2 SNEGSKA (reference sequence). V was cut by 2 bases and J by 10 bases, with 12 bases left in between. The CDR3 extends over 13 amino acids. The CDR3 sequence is CSARTRVGSPLHF. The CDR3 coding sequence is TGCAGTGCTAGAACAAGGGTTGGCTCACCCCTCCACTTT.

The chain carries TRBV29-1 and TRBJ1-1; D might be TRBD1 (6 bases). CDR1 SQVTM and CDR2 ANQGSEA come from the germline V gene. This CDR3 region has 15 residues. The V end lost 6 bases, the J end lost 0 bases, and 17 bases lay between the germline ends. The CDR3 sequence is CSVNSGTIMNTEAFF. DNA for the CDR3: TGCAGCGTGAATTCCGGGACAATAATGAACACTGAAGCTTTCTTT.

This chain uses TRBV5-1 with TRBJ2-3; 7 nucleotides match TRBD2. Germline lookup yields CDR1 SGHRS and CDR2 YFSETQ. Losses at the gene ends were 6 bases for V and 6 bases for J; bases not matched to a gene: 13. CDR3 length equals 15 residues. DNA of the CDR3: TGCGCCAGCACCCTAGCGGCACACCCCGGGGATACGCAGTATTTT. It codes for CASTLAAHPGDTQYF.

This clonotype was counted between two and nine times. The CDR3 region is CSVEETQYF. CDR3 DNA sequence: TGCAGCGTTGAAGAGACCCAGTACTTC. V is TRBV29-1 and J is TRBJ2-5; the D is unclear. CDR1 SQVTM and CDR2 ANQGSEA come from the germline V gene. The CDR3 has 9 amino acids. Trimming took off 0 bases at V and 7 bases at J, with 0 bases between the two ends.

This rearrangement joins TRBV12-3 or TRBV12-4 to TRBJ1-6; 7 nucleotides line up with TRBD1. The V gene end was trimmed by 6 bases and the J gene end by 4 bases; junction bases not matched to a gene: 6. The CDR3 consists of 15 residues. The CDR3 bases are TGTGCCAGCAGCCCTGGGACAGTTTATAATTCACCCCTCCACTTT. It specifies CASSPGTVYNSPLHF.

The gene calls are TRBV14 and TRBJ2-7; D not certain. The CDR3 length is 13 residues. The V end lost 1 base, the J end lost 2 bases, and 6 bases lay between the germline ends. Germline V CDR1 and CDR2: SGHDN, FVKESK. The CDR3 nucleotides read TGTGCCAGCAGCCAAGTGCACACCTACGAGCAGTACTTC. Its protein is CASSQVHTYEQYF.

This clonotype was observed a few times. As DNA, the CDR3 is TGTGCCAGCTCACGTGGAGGGGAGATAAACACTGAAGCTTTCTTT. Protein sequence: CASSRGGEINTEAFF. V is TRBV18 and J is TRBJ1-1, with D possibly TRBD1 on 5 matching bases. V was shortened by 4 bases and J by 2 bases, with 14 bases between the two germline ends. The CDR3 loop spans 15 amino acids. Germline CDR1 reads KGHSH; CDR2 reads LQKENI.

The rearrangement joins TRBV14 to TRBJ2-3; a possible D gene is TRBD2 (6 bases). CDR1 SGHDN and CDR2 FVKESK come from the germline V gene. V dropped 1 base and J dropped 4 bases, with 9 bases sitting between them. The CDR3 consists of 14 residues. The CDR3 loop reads CASSQGLVPDTQYF. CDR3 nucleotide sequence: TGTGCCAGCAGCCAAGGACTAGTCCCAGATACGCAGTATTTT.

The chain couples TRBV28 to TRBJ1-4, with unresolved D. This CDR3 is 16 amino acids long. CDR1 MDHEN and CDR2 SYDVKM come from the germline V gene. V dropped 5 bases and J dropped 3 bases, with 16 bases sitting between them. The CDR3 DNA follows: TGTGCCAGCAGTCGGACGGGGAGGAGTCCTAATGAAAAACTGTTTTTT. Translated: CASSRTGRSPNEKLFF.

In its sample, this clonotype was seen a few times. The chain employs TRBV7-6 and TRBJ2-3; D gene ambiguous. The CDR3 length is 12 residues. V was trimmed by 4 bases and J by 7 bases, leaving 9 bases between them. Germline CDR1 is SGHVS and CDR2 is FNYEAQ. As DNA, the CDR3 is TGTGCCAGCAGCTCCTACTCCAATACGCAGTATTTT. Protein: CASSSYSNTQYF. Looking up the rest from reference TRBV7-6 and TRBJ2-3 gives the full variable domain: GAGVSQSPRYKVTKRGQDVALRCDPISGHVSLYWYRQALGQGPEFLTYFNYEAQQDKSGLPNDRFSAERPEGSISTLTIQRTEQRDSAMYRCASSSYSNTQYFGPGTRLTVL.

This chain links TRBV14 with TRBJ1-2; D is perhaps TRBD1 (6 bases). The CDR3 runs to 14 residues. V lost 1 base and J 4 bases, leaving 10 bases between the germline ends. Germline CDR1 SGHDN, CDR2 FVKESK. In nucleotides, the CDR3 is TGTGCCAGCAGCCAAGCGAACAGGGTCTATGGCTACACCTTC. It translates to CASSQANRVYGYTF.

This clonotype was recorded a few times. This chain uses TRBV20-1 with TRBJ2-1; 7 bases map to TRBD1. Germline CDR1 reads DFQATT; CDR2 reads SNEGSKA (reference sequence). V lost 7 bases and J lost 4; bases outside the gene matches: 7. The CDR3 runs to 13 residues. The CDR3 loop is CSGTDRSYNEQFF. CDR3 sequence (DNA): TGCAGTGGAACGGACAGGAGTTACAATGAGCAGTTCTTC.

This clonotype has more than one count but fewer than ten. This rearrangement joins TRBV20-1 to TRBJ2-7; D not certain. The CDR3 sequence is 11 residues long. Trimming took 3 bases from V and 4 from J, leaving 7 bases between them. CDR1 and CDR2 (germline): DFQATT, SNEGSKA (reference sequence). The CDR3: CSASNEYEQYF. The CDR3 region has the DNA TGCAGTGCTAGTAATGAGTACGAGCAGTACTTC.